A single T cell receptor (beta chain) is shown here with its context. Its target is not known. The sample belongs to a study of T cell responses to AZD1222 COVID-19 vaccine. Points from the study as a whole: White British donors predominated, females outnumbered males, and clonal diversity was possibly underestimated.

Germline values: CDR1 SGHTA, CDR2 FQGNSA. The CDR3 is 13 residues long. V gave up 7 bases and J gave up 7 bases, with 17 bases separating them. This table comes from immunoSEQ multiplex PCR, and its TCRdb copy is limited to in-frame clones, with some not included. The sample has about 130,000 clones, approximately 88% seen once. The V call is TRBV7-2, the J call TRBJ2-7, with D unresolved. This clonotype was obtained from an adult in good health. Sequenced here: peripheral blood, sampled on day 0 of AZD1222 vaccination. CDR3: CASTLDRSREQYF. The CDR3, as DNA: TGTGCCAGCACCCTAGATCGCAGCAGAGAGCAGTACTTC.